This T cell receptor (beta chain) emerged from a study of chemoradiotherapy in HPV16-positive cancers. Sequenced by immunoSEQ multiplex PCR; TCRdb stores in-frame clones only, minus some. The sample comprises about 7,000 clones, almost 80% of which are singletons, and 3.6% rests with the top ten. The clonotype comes from a human donor with HPV-associated anogenital cancer. Sample collection was performed from a patient who underwent chemoradiotherapy.

CDR3 loop: CASSPQTGSYEQYF. In DNA, the CDR3 is TGTGCCAGCAGCCCGCAGACGGGCTCCTACGAGCAGTACTTC. The rearrangement uses TRBV7-2 and TRBJ2-7; D gene uncertain. V dropped 5 bases and J dropped 0 bases, with 11 bases sitting between them. The CDR3 is made up of 14 amino acids. CDR1 and CDR2 from the germline V gene are SGHTA and FQGNSA.